This T cell receptor (beta chain) emerged from a study of cytomegalovirus exposure and HLA in healthy donors. Study information: The same platform was used for the 110 or so validation repertoires as for the roughly 700 first-cohort repertoires, as reported in a later analysis. Whole-study findings and limits: High sensitivity and specificity were reportedly achieved when the classifier diagnosed cytomegalovirus status. First-cohort TCR clusters were later found to tend to co-occur in the roughly 110 validation repertoires.

Looked up from germline, CDR1 is SGHRS and CDR2 is YFSETQ. This CDR3 region has 14 residues. The J segment lost 5 bases and the V segment lost 4 bases, leaving 4 bases of the junction unmatched. On this clone: No antigen is known for it.

Here immunoSEQ multiplex PCR was the method, and the copy in TCRdb shows in-frame clones only, minus some. The data hold 160,000 or so clones, with approximately 90% observed a single time. The clonotype was recovered from a man younger than 30 in good health and CMV-seronegative. V usage is TRBV5-1 and J usage is TRBJ2-1, with 9 bases that match TRBD1. The sequenced sample was PBMCs. The CDR3 DNA reads as TGCGCCAGCAGCCCCCGGGACAGGGACAATGAGCAGTTCTTC. Protein product: CASSPRDRDNEQFF.